This is a list of T cell receptor beta chains from one sample in a study of long-term antiretroviral therapy in people with HIV. Profiling relied on immunoSEQ multiplex PCR, and the TCRdb table lists in-frame clones only, not all of them. The sample carries more than 25,000 clones, roughly nine tenths recorded once. Specimen: unsorted PBMCs, collected approximately 5 years before starting antiretroviral therapy. All receptors derive from a man aged 50-60 years with HIV. The CDR3 runs from the conserved cysteine through the conserved F or W. D genes are given only for firm matches.

j_call,v_call,d_call,cdr3_nt,cdr3_aa
TRBJ1-3,TRBV11-2,.,TGTGCCAGCAGCTTAGGCCATTCCTCTGGAAACACCATATATTTT,CASSLGHSSGNTIYF
TRBJ2-3,TRBV7-9,.,TGTGCCAGCAGCTCCCGGGAGAGCACAGATACGCAGTATTTT,CASSSRESTDTQYF
TRBJ2-7,TRBV9,.,TGTGCCAGCAGCGCCGCCGGGCAATCCTACGAGCAGTACTTC,CASSAAGQSYEQYF
TRBJ2-5,TRBV7-9,.,TGTGCCAGCAGCCCTCAGCGGGTACAAGAGACCCAGTACTTC,CASSPQRVQETQYF
TRBJ1-2,TRBV6-5,TRBD1,TGTGCCAGCAGTTCCGGGACAGGGGGTTACGACTATGGCTACACCTTC,CASSSGTGGYDYGYTF
TRBJ1-1,TRBV5-6,.,TGTGCCAGCAGCTTCTTTACGCGGGCTGGGGGCGCGAAAGCTTTCTTT,CASSFFTRAGGAKAFF
TRBJ1-1,TRBV7-2,TRBD1,TGTGCCAGCAGCCAAAAATCCGGGACAGCCCCTGAAGCTTTCTTT,CASSQKSGTAPEAFF
TRBJ2-2,TRBV7-2,.,TGTGCCAGCAGCTTGGGGGGAAACACCGGGGAGCTGTTTTTT,CASSLGGNTGELFF
TRBJ1-4,TRBV2,TRBD1,TGTGCCAGCAGTGTGTCCAGTTGGGCAGGGGGCGCCTCGCTGTTTTTT,CASSVSSWAGGASLFF
TRBJ1-1,TRBV5-4,.,TGTGCCAGCAGCTTCCAGAAGAACACTGAAGCTTTCTTT,CASSFQKNTEAFF
TRBJ2-1,TRBV6-5,.,TGTGCCAGCACTCCCCGTGGTAGCTCCTACAATGAGCAGTTCTTC,CASTPRGSSYNEQFF
TRBJ2-7,TRBV11-2,.,TGTGCCAGCAGCTTAGTACCCTCCTGGGCAGGAAAATTTTACGAGCAGTACTTC,CASSLVPSWAGKFYEQYF
TRBJ1-5,TRBV13,TRBD1,TGTGCCAGCAGCTTGGGGACAGGGTCGGAGCCCCAGCATTTT,CASSLGTGSEPQHF
TRBJ2-1,TRBV5-1,TRBD2,TGCGCCAGCAGCTTGACTAGCGGGACGCAGGGTTCGGAGTTCTTC,CASSLTSGTQGSEFF
TRBJ1-3,TRBV28,TRBD1,TGTGCCAGCAGTTTAGACAGGGAGGCCACTGGAAACACCATATATTTT,CASSLDREATGNTIYF
TRBJ1-2,TRBV6-1,.,TGTGCCAGCAGTGAAGGTAACATGCGCGTATACACCTTC,CASSEGNMRVYTF
TRBJ2-1,TRBV29-1,TRBD2,TGCAGCGCCCGGACTAGCGGGGCCCCCAATGAGCAGTTCTTC,CSARTSGAPNEQFF